The clone carrying this T cell receptor (beta chain) was picked up many times. The antigen is undetermined. Unmatched junction bases numbered 10, after V lost 3 bases and J lost 3 bases. From germline, CDR1 is LGHNA and CDR2 YNFKEQ. CDR3 length: 16 residues. This sample stems from a study of T cells in Graves' hyperthyroidism and ophthalmopathy. General study points: In blood, most of the thyroid clonotypes expanded above 0.001 were also present.

The investigators amplified TCR beta CDR3 regions from RNA transcripts. The study used the HTBI primer set for a first-round RT-PCR of the TCR CDR3. TCRdb re-called the multiplex PCR reads through MiXCR, storing one row per CDR3 protein. The table has roughly 240,000 distinct CDR3 sequences, about 25% seen once. The chain employs TRBV4-2 and TRBJ2-5; 7 bases line up with TRBD2. This receptor was obtained from a woman aged 40-49 years with Graves' ophthalmopathy. The specimen sequenced was blood. CDR3 DNA sequence: TGTGCCAGCAGCCACCCCAACCAGGGAGGGGAAGAGACCCAGTACTTC. Translating gives CASSHPNQGGEETQYF.